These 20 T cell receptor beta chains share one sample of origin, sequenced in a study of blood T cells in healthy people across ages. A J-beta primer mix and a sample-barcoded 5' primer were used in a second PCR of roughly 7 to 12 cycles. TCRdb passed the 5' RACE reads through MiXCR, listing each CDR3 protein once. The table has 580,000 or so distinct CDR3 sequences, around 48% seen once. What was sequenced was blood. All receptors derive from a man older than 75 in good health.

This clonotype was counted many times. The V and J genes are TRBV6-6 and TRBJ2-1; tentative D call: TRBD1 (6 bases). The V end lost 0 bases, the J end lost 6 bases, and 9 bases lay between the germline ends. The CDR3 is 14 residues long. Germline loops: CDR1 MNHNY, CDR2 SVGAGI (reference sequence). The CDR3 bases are TGTGCCAGCAGTTACTCGGGACACATCAATGAGCAGTTCTTC. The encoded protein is CASSYSGHINEQFF.

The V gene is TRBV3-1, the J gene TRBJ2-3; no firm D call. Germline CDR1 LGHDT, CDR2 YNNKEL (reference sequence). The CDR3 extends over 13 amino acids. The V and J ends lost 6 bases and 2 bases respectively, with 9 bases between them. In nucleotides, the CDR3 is TGTGCCAGCAGGTCCGGATCCACAGATACGCAGTATTTT. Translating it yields CASRSGSTDTQYF.

The CDR3 DNA is TGTGCCAGCAGCCATCATATGGGGGGCAATCAGCCCCAGCATTTT. Translated: CASSHHMGGNQPQHF. The chain recombines TRBV6-5 with TRBJ1-5; D possibly corresponds to TRBD1 (5 bases). CDR3 size: 15 residues. The germline V and J ends were trimmed by 6 bases and 2 bases, with 14 bases remaining between them. Germline assignment: CDR1 MNHEY and CDR2 SVGAGI.

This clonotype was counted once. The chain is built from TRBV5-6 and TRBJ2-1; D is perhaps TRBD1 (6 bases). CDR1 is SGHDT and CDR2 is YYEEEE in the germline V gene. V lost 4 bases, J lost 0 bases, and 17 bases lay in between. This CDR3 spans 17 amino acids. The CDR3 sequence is CASSQLQGASSYNEQFF. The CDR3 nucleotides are TGTGCCAGCAGCCAATTACAGGGTGCAAGCTCCTACAATGAGCAGTTCTTC.

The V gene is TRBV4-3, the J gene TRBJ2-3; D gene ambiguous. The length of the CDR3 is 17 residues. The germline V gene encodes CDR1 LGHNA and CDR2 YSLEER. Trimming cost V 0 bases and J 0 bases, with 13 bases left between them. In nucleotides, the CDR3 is TGCGCCAGCAGCCAAGATTCTTTCCCAGGCAGCACAGATACGCAGTATTTT. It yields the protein CASSQDSFPGSTDTQYF.

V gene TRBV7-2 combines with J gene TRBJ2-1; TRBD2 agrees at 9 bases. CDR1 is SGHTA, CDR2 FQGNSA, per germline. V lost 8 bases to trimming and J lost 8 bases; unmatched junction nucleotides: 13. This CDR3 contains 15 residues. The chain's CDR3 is CASGSGSSRLDEQFF. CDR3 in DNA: TGTGCCAGCGGTAGCGGGAGCTCCCGGTTGGATGAGCAGTTCTTC. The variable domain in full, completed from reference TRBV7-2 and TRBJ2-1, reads GAGVSQSPSNKVTEKGKDVELRCDPISGHTALYWYRQSLGQGLEFLIYFQGNSAPDKSGLPSDRFSAERTGGSVSTLTIQRTQQEDSAVYLCASGSGSSRLDEQFFGPGTRLTVL.

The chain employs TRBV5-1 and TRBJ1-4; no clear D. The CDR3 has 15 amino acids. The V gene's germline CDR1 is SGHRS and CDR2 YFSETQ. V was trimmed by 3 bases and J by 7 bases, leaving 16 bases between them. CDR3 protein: CASSYTELRGEKLFF. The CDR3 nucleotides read TGCGCCAGCAGCTACACCGAGTTACGCGGTGAAAAACTGTTTTTT.

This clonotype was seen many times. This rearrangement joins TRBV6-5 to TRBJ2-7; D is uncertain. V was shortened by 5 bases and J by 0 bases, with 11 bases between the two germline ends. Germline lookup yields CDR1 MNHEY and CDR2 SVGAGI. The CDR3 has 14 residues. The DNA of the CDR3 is TGTGCCAGCAGTCGCACGGCCGCCTCCTACGAGCAGTACTTC. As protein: CASSRTAASYEQYF.

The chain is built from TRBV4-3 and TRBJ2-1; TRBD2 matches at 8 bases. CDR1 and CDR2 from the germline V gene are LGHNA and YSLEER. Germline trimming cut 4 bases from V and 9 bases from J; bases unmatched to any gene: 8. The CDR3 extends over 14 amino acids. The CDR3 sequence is CASSRIQRGREQFF. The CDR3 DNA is TGCGCCAGCAGCCGGATTCAGCGGGGGCGTGAGCAGTTCTTC.

The CDR3 DNA follows: TGTGCCAGCAGTTCTTCCGGGACAGGGGGCACAGGGAATGAGCAGTTCTTC. The encoded protein is CASSSSGTGGTGNEQFF. V and J are TRBV27 and TRBJ2-1, with 12 bases fitting TRBD1. The CDR3 runs 17 residues. Trimming cost V 4 bases and J 7 bases; bases outside gene matches: 11. CDR1 MNHEY and CDR2 SMNVEV come from the germline V gene (reference sequence).

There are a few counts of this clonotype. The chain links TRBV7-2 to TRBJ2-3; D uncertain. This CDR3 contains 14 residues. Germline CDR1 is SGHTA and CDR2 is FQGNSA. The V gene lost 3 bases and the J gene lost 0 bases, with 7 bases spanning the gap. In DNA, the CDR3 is TGTGCCAGCAGCTTTGGGGTTAGCACAGATACGCAGTATTTT. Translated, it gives CASSFGVSTDTQYF.

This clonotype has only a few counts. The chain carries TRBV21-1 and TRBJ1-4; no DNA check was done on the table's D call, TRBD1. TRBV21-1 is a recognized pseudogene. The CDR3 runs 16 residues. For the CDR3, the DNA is TGTGCCAGCAGCGAGGGAGATGCAGGGGGCAATGAAAAACTGTTTTTT. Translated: CASSEGDAGGNEKLFF.

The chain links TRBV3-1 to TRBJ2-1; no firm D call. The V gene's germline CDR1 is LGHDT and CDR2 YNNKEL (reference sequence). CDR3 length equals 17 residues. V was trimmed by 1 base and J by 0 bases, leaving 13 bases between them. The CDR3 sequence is CASSQGYSRTSYNEQFF. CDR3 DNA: TGTGCCAGCAGCCAAGGGTATAGTAGAACCTCCTACAATGAGCAGTTCTTC.

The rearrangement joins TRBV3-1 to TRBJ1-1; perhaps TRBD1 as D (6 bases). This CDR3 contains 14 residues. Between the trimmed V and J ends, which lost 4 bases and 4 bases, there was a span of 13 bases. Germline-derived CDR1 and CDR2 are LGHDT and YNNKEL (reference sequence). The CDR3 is CASSRTALGTEAFF. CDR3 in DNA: TGTGCCAGCAGCCGGACAGCTTTGGGCACTGAAGCTTTCTTT.

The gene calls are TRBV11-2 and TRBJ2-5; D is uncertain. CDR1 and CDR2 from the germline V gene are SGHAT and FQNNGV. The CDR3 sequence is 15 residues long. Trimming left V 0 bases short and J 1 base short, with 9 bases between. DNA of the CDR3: TGTGCCAGCAGCTTAGAGGGGAAAAGCCAAGAGACCCAGTACTTC. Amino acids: CASSLEGKSQETQYF. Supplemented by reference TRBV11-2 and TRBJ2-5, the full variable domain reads EAGVAQSPRYKIIEKRQSVAFWCNPISGHATLYWYQQILGQGPKLLIQFQNNGVVDDSQLPKDRFSAERLKGVDSTLKIQPAKLEDSAVYLCASSLEGKSQETQYFGPGTRLLVL.

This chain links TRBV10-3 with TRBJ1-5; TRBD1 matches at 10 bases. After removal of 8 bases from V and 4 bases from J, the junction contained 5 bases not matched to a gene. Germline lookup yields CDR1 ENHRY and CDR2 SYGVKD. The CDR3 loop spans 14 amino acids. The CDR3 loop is CAIGPGQGNQPQHF. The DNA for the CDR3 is TGTGCCATCGGCCCGGGACAGGGGAATCAGCCCCAGCATTTT.

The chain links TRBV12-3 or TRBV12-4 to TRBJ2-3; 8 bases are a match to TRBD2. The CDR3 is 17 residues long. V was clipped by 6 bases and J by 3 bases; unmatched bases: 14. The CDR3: CASRPSHLAGTTDTQYF. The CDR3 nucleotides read TGTGCCAGCAGGCCATCCCACTTAGCGGGAACTACAGATACGCAGTATTTT.

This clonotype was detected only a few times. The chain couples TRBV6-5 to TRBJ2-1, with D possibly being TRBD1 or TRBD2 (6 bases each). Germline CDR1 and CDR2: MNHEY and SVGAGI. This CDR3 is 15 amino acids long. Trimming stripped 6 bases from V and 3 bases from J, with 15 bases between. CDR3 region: CASRMAGHVYNEQFF. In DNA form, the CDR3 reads TGTGCCAGCAGGATGGCGGGACATGTCTACAATGAGCAGTTCTTC.

The CDR3 region is CASRGQAGELFF. The CDR3 DNA follows: TGCGCCAGCCGAGGGCAGGCCGGGGAGCTGTTTTTT. The chain combines TRBV5-1 with TRBJ2-2; maybe TRBD2 (5 bases). The V gene lost 7 bases and the J gene lost 6 bases, with 10 bases spanning the gap. Looked up from germline, CDR1 is SGHRS and CDR2 is YFSETQ. The CDR3 contains 12 residues.

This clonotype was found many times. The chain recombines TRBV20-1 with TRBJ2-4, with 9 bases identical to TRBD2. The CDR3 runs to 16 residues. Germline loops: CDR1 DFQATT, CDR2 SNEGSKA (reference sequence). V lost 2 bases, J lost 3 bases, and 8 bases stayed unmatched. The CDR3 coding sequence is TGCAGTGCTAGACATTCCCTAGCGGGGATCAAAAACATTCAGTACTTC. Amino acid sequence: CSARHSLAGIKNIQYF.